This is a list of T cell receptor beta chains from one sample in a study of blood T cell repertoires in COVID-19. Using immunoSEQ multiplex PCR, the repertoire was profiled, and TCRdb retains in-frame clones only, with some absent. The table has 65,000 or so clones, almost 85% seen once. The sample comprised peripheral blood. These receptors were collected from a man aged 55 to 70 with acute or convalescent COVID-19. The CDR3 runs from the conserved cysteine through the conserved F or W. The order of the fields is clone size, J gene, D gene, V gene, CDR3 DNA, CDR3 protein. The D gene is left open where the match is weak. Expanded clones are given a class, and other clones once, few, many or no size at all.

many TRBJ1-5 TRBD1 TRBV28 TGTGCCAGCAGCAGGGGGGCTGGGCAGCCCCAGCATTTT CASSRGAGQPQHF
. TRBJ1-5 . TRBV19 TGTGCCAGTAGTCCCCCGTTTCCTAGCCTTAGCAATCAGCCCCAGCATTTT CASSPPFPSLSNQPQHF
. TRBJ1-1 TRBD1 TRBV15 TGTGCCACCAGCAGACAATCACCGACAGGGGTGGCTTTCTTT CATSRQSPTGVAFF
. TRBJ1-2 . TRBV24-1 TGTGCCACCAGTGATTTCGAGACAGCTCCACAAGGCTACACCTTC CATSDFETAPQGYTF
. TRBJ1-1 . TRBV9 TGTGCCAGCAGCCTTACTGAAAAAATGAACACTGAAGCTTTCTTT CASSLTEKMNTEAFF
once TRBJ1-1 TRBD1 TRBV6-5 TGTGCCAGCAGTCGTATTGGACAGGTGAACACTGAAGCTTTCTTT CASSRIGQVNTEAFF
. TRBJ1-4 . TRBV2 TGTGCCAGCAACCCGGGAAGGTTCGAAAAACTGTTTTTT CASNPGRFEKLFF
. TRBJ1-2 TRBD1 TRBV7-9 TGTGCCAGCAGCTTAGGAGGACAGGGATGGTATGGCTACACCTTC CASSLGGQGWYGYTF
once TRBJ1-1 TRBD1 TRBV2 TGTGCCAGCACTTCCGGGACAGGGCCCACTGAAGCTTTCTTT CASTSGTGPTEAFF
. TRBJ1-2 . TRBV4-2 TGTGCCAGCAGCCAACAGGACTCCCGGGATGGCTACACCTTC CASSQQDSRDGYTF
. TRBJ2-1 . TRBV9 TGTGCCAGCAGTAGTAACGAAGGACAGCCTGGGCAGTTCTTC CASSSNEGQPGQFF
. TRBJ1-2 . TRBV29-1 TGCAGCGTTCAGGGGCTCTTCGACTATGGCTACACCTTC CSVQGLFDYGYTF
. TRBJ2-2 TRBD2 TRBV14 TGTGCCAGCAGCCAAGGAAGGCCGGGGGGAGCCGGGGAGCTGTTTTTT CASSQGRPGGAGELFF
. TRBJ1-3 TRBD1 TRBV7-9 TGTGCCAGCAGCTCAGGGGTTTTCCGGGACAGCTCTGGAAACACCATATATTTT CASSSGVFRDSSGNTIYF
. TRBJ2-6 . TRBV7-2 TGTGCCAGCAGCTTAGCGTCAGGGGCCAACGTCCTGACTTTC CASSLASGANVLTF
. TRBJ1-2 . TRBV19 TGTGCCAGTAGTATAGATCGCCTCGGCAGGGTAAATGGCTACACCTTC CASSIDRLGRVNGYTF
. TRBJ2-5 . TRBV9 TGTGCCAGCAGCATCGGGACTCGGGGACAAGAGACCCAGTACTTC CASSIGTRGQETQYF
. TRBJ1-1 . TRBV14 TGTGCCAGCAGCCAAGTGCATCCGGACACTGAAGCTTTCTTT CASSQVHPDTEAFF
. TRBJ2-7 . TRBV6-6 TGTGCCAGCAGTTACTCACCGGGACTCTACGAGGTGGAGCAGTACTTC CASSYSPGLYEVEQYF
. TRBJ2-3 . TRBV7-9 TGTGCCAGCAGCTCCGCTAGCCCCCCTATCATAACAGATACGCAGTATTTT CASSSASPPIITDTQYF
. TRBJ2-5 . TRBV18 TGTGCCAGCTCACCACCGGGACTTACACAAGAGACCCAGTACTTC CASSPPGLTQETQYF
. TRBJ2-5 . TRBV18 TGTGCCAGCTCACCAGGGCTGACGGAGACCCAGTACTTC CASSPGLTETQYF
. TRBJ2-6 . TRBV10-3 TGTGCCATCAGTGGGGGGCAGGGCAGGTCTGGGGCCAACGTCCTGACTTTC CAISGGQGRSGANVLTF
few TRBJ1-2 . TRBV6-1 TGTGCCAGCAGTGAAGCTAAGAGCCTGGGCTACACCTTC CASSEAKSLGYTF
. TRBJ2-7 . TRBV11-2 TGTGCCAGCAGCTTATGGGACAAGGGTGACGAGCAGTACTTC CASSLWDKGDEQYF
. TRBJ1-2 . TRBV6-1 TGTGCCAGCAGTGATACGGGAGGGATCTATGGCTACACCTTC CASSDTGGIYGYTF
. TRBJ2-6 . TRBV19 TGTGCCAGTAGTTCCTGGCCTGGTGGGGCCAACGTCCTGACTTTC CASSSWPGGANVLTF
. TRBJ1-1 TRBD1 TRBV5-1 TGCGCCAGCAGCTTTCGGACAGGGAGCAACACTGAAGCTTTCTTT CASSFRTGSNTEAFF
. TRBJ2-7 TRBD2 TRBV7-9 TGTGCCAGCAGCTTAGCCGGGAGGCACGAGCAGTACTTC CASSLAGRHEQYF
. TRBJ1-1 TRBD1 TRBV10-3 TGTGCCATCAGTCCCACAGGGGGGCGCACTGAAGCTTTCTTT CAISPTGGRTEAFF
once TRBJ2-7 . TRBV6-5 TGTGCCAGCAGTAAGCCCGGGGGGCCCTACGAGCAGTACTTC CASSKPGGPYEQYF